Presented here are 30 T cell receptor beta chains from one specimen sequenced in a study of cytomegalovirus exposure and HLA in healthy donors. Primers: 60 Vbeta forward and 13 Jbeta reverse. Only in-frame clones appear in the TCRdb table, and some are missing; sequencing was by immunoSEQ multiplex PCR. The table lists just over 200,000 clones, roughly 84% of them singletons. Sequencing input: PBMCs. The receptors were sampled from a man aged 50 to 60 in good health and CMV-seronegative.

The CDR3 DNA reads TGTGCCAGCAGAACTGCGGGGAATAGCAATCAGCCCCAGCATTTT. Translation: CASRTAGNSNQPQHF. V usage is TRBV27 and J usage is TRBJ1-5, with D unresolved. Trimming removed 6 bases at V and 0 bases at J, with 12 bases between. The V gene's germline CDR1 is MNHEY and CDR2 SMNVEV (reference sequence). CDR3 size: 15 residues.

This chain joins TRBV7-2 and TRBJ1-5; D not resolved. The CDR3 is made up of 13 amino acids. Germline CDR1 reads SGHTA; CDR2 reads FQGNSA. The germline V and J ends were trimmed by 5 bases and 7 bases, with 12 bases remaining between them. The chain's CDR3 is CASSLQSRQPQHF. CDR3 in DNA: TGTGCCAGCAGCCTACAGAGCCGGCAGCCCCAGCATTTT.

CDR3 loop: CASSQAGLPHEQYF. CDR3 nucleotides: TGCGCCAGCAGCCAAGCGGGTTTGCCCCACGAGCAGTACTTC. This sequence joins TRBV4-1 and TRBJ2-7; no reliable D call. The CDR3 covers 14 residues. Trimming left V 1 base short and J 5 bases short, with 12 bases between. Germline V CDR1 and CDR2: MGHRA, YSYEKL.

This clone was detected only once. This chain links TRBV15 with TRBJ2-5; TRBD1 is a possible D gene (6 bases). Germline-derived CDR1 and CDR2 are LNHNV and YYDKDF (reference sequence). V dropped 7 bases and J dropped 0 bases, with 15 bases sitting between them. The CDR3 has 15 residues. This chain's CDR3 is CATNRGGADQETQYF. CDR3 in DNA: TGTGCCACCAATAGAGGGGGAGCGGACCAAGAGACCCAGTACTTC.

The V call is TRBV10-2, the J call TRBJ2-1; tentatively, D is TRBD2 (5 bases). The CDR3 has 12 amino acids. V lost 8 bases, J lost 4 bases, and 9 bases lay in between. Germline CDR1 and CDR2: WSHSY and SAAADI. Here the CDR3 reads CASQRSYNEQFF. CDR3 nucleotide sequence: TGCGCCAGCCAGCGGTCGTACAATGAGCAGTTCTTC.

The sample holds one count of this clone. The chain combines TRBV5-4 with TRBJ2-5, with D perhaps TRBD2 (5 bases). The end of the DNA aligns better with TRBJ2-7, so the J call may be wrong. The CDR3 runs to 15 residues. Per the germline V gene, CDR1 is SGHNT and CDR2 is YYREEE (reference sequence). The CDR3 DNA sequence: TGTGCCAGCAGCACACCCGAGAGGGTCATTGACGAGCAGTACTTC. It yields the protein CASSTPERVIDEQYF.

The CDR3 bases are TGTGCCAGCAGTCCCTGGGAGGGGGCAGATACGCAGTATTTT. Encoded protein: CASSPWEGADTQYF. The chain joins TRBV6-5 to TRBJ2-3, with D tentatively TRBD2 (7 bases). The V end was cut by 5 bases, the J end by 4 bases, with 13 bases between. From germline, CDR1 is MNHEY and CDR2 SVGAGI. The CDR3 spans 14 residues.

The CDR3 nucleotides read TGTGCCAGCAGTTTGGCAGTCCCCACTCAGCCCCAGCATTTT. Amino acids: CASSLAVPTQPQHF. The chain has TRBV28 and TRBJ1-5; D unresolved. With 3 bases removed from V and 6 bases from J, the gap between germline ends came to 12 bases. Germline loops: CDR1 MDHEN, CDR2 SYDVKM. The CDR3 sequence is 14 residues long.

This clone was detected only a few times. The chain is built from TRBV25-1 and TRBJ1-1; 7 positions match TRBD1. Germline lookup yields CDR1 MGHDK and CDR2 SYGVNS. Trimming took 4 bases from V and 4 from J; bases not matched to a gene: 6. The CDR3 contains 14 residues. The CDR3, as DNA: TGTGCCAGCAGTGCAGGGCCAGGGGGCACTGAAGCTTTCTTT. This encodes CASSAGPGGTEAFF.

This chain joins TRBV4-1 and TRBJ2-5; D may be TRBD2 (5 bases). Germline lookup yields CDR1 MGHRA and CDR2 YSYEKL. The CDR3 totals 16 residues. V was shortened by 1 base and J by 3 bases, with 15 bases between the two germline ends. The CDR3 region is CASSQARAGVKETQYF. The CDR3, as DNA: TGCGCCAGCAGCCAAGCCCGCGCCGGGGTAAAAGAGACCCAGTACTTC.

The chain is built from TRBV29-1 and TRBJ2-5; 9 bases agree with TRBD1. Germline V CDR1 and CDR2: SQVTM, ANQGSEA. With V trimmed by 7 bases and J by 2 bases, 5 bases remained unmatched. This CDR3 contains 13 residues. This CDR3 is CSGGQGIQETQYF. CDR3 nucleotides: TGCAGCGGGGGACAGGGAATTCAAGAGACCCAGTACTTC.

The J gene is TRBJ2-2, the V gene TRBV7-9, with a weak D call TRBD2 (6 bases). The V and J ends lost 1 base and 7 bases respectively, with 16 bases between them. The CDR3 covers 16 residues. Germline V lookup: CDR1 SEHNR, CDR2 FQNEAQ (reference sequence). As DNA, the CDR3 is TGTGCCAGCAGCTTAGTCTCCAGCTCCGGGGGCGGGGAGCTGTTTTTT. The encoded protein is CASSLVSSSGGGELFF.

This sequence joins TRBV30 and TRBJ1-2; D unclear. V lost 5 bases to trimming and J lost 5 bases, with 6 bases between them. Germline CDR1 and CDR2: GTSNPN and SVGIG (reference sequence). The CDR3 consists of 10 residues. This chain's CDR3 is CAWSGYGYTF. Here the CDR3 DNA reads TGTGCCTGGTCGGGTTATGGCTACACCTTC.

This clone was recorded only once. The chain recombines TRBV5-1 with TRBJ2-1, with 7 bases aligning to TRBD1. V shed 4 bases, J shed 2 bases, and the junction held 6 bases outside the gene matches. Germline V gene data show CDR1 as SGHRS and CDR2 as YFSETQ. CDR3 size: 15 residues. The CDR3 spells CASSVTGDTYNEQFF. DNA of the CDR3: TGCGCCAGCAGCGTCACAGGGGACACCTACAATGAGCAGTTCTTC.

The chain combines TRBV29-1 with TRBJ1-5; TRBD1 matches 7 bases. The CDR3 spans 13 residues. The V and J ends lost 4 bases and 6 bases, in that order; junction bases with no gene match: 6. Germline CDR1 and CDR2: SQVTM and ANQGSEA. The DNA of the CDR3 is TGCAGCGTTGTAAGGGGGCAGGTTCAGCCCCAGCATTTT. Residues: CSVVRGQVQPQHF.

In this sample, this clone turned up a few times. The V and J genes are TRBV28 and TRBJ1-2; tentatively, D is TRBD1 (6 bases). Trimming took off 2 bases at V and 8 bases at J, with 18 bases between the two ends. The CDR3 loop spans 15 amino acids. In germline, CDR1 is MDHEN, CDR2 SYDVKM. CDR3 DNA: TGTGCCAGCAGTTTACCCTCTTTGGGGGCTGGAGGCTACACCTTC. This encodes CASSLPSLGAGGYTF.

In its sample, this clone was seen once. This chain connects TRBV2 to TRBJ2-3; TRBD2 matches 11 bases. V gave up 7 bases and J gave up 3 bases; unmatched junction bases: 6. The CDR3 runs 15 residues. Germline V gene data show CDR1 as SNHLY and CDR2 as FYNNEI. The CDR3 DNA follows: TGTGCCAGCACGATGACTAGCGGGAATACAGATACGCAGTATTTT. This translates into CASTMTSGNTDTQYF.

V usage is TRBV7-6 and J usage is TRBJ2-7, with 9 bases matching TRBD1. With 5 bases clipped from V and 0 bases from J, the junction kept 8 bases outside the gene matches. The CDR3 has 16 residues. In germline, CDR1 is SGHVS, CDR2 FNYEAQ. In nucleotides, the CDR3 is TGTGCCAGCAGCCATGCCGGGACAGGGAACTCCTACGAGCAGTACTTC. It encodes CASSHAGTGNSYEQYF.

This clone was detected only a few times. The chain recombines TRBV30 with TRBJ1-1; 8 positions agree with TRBD1. The CDR3 is made up of 14 amino acids. V lost 2 bases, J lost 7 bases, and 9 bases stayed unmatched. Germline CDR1 GTSNPN, CDR2 SVGIG (reference sequence). CDR3 sequence reads: CAWSPRTGFGEAFF. The DNA for the CDR3 is TGTGCCTGGAGTCCCCGGACAGGGTTTGGTGAAGCTTTCTTT.

CDR3 sequence (DNA): TGCGCCAGCAGCCATCCCTTGGGCGCCAGCTCACTTGGAAACACCATATATTTT. Encoded protein: CASSHPLGASSLGNTIYF. The J gene is TRBJ1-3, the V gene TRBV4-1; D ambiguous. Germline V lookup: CDR1 MGHRA, CDR2 YSYEKL. The germline V and J ends were trimmed by 3 bases and 3 bases, with 21 bases remaining between them. The CDR3 consists of 18 residues.

The rearrangement joins TRBV30 to TRBJ2-1; D ambiguous. The CDR3 loop spans 12 amino acids. Germline V gives CDR1 GTSNPN, CDR2 SVGIG (reference sequence). Between the trimmed V and J ends, which lost 4 bases and 5 bases, there was a span of 9 bases. CDR3 sequence reads: CAWTQINNEQFF. CDR3 coding DNA: TGTGCCTGGACCCAAATCAACAATGAGCAGTTCTTC.

This chain links TRBV27 with TRBJ1-2, with D uncertain. The CDR3 covers 13 residues. CDR1 and CDR2 from the germline V gene are MNHEY and SMNVEV (reference sequence). V was shortened by 6 bases and J by 4 bases, with 12 bases between the two germline ends. Here the CDR3 reads CASSPTHSYGYTF. In nucleotides, the CDR3 is TGTGCCAGCAGCCCGACACACAGCTATGGCTACACCTTC.

The chain combines TRBV6-5 with TRBJ2-7, with 9 bases lining up with TRBD1. This CDR3 has 15 amino acids. The germline V gene encodes CDR1 MNHEY and CDR2 SVGAGI. Unmatched junction bases numbered 12, after V lost 7 bases and J lost 5 bases. Written as DNA, the CDR3 is TGTGCCAGCACCATTACAGGGGGCGCTAGGAACGAGCAGTACTTC. Amino acid sequence: CASTITGGARNEQYF.

V usage is TRBV4-2 and J usage is TRBJ2-1; 7 bases are shared with TRBD2. From germline, CDR1 is LGHNA and CDR2 YNFKEQ. The V and J ends lost 1 base and 7 bases, in that order; junction bases with no gene match: 13. This CDR3 has 17 residues. CDR3 bases: TGTGCCAGCAGCCAAGCTTCCACCAGCGGGAATCGGAATGAGCAGTTCTTC. Protein sequence: CASSQASTSGNRNEQFF.

V gene TRBV6-1 combines with J gene TRBJ2-2, with no clear D. The CDR3 is 13 amino acids. Germline CDR1 reads MNHNS; CDR2 reads SASEGT. Trimming removed 4 bases at V and 7 bases at J, with 10 bases between. The CDR3 sequence is CASSARSGGELFF. CDR3 DNA sequence: TGTGCCAGCAGTGCCCGGTCTGGCGGGGAGCTGTTTTTT.

This chain links TRBV10-1 with TRBJ2-1; 11 nucleotides line up with TRBD2. This CDR3 spans 19 amino acids. With 3 bases clipped from V and 5 bases from J, the junction kept 15 bases outside the gene matches. Per the germline V gene, CDR1 is WNHNN and CDR2 is SYGVQD (reference sequence). The DNA of the CDR3 is TGCGCCAGCAGTGACCCCGGGACTAGCGGCCATCTAGGCCACAATGAGCAGTTCTTC. Encoded protein: CASSDPGTSGHLGHNEQFF.

CDR3 protein: CASSREGGVRQYF. The CDR3 DNA is TGTGCCAGCAGCCGCGAGGGCGGGGTGCGGCAGTACTTC. V and J are TRBV6-6 and TRBJ2-7; tentative D call: TRBD2 (6 bases). Trimming shortened V by 6 bases and J by 9 bases, and 18 bases separated the two germline ends. The CDR3 runs 13 residues. Germline CDR1 MNHNY, CDR2 SVGAGI (reference sequence).

This chain links TRBV5-1 with TRBJ1-6; a possible D gene is TRBD1 (5 bases). Looked up from germline, CDR1 is SGHRS and CDR2 is YFSETQ. This CDR3 has 15 residues. The ends were cut back, 2 bases at V and 7 bases at J, with 13 bases in the middle. The CDR3 nucleotides are TGCGCCAGCAGCTTTAGTAACAGGAAGAATTCACCCCTCCACTTT. Residues: CASSFSNRKNSPLHF.

This clone showed up just a few times. This sequence joins TRBV5-1 and TRBJ1-4; maybe TRBD1 (5 bases). The CDR3 is made up of 14 amino acids. Between the trimmed V and J ends, which lost 4 bases and 5 bases, there was a span of 12 bases. The germline V gene has CDR1 SGHRS and CDR2 YFSETQ. The DNA of the CDR3 is TGCGCCAGCAGCCGTGACAGCCCGAATGAAAAACTGTTTTTT. Translation gives CASSRDSPNEKLFF.

The chain is built from TRBV28 and TRBJ1-1; the match to TRBD1 covers 8 bases. Germline lookup yields CDR1 MDHEN and CDR2 SYDVKM. The CDR3 totals 14 residues. The J segment lost 7 bases and the V segment lost 2 bases, leaving 6 bases of the junction unmatched. The CDR3 DNA sequence: TGTGCCAGCAGTTTAAGGGCAGGGGGCGGTGAAGCTTTCTTT. Its translation: CASSLRAGGGEAFF.